Below are 15 T cell receptor beta chains sequenced from a single sample in a study of cytomegalovirus exposure and HLA in healthy donors. The protocol was immunoSEQ multiplex PCR, while the TCRdb copy is restricted to in-frame clones and leaves out a portion. The profile shows 200,000 to 300,000 clones, approximately 86% of them singletons. Sequencing input: PBMCs. The receptors derive from a woman in her thirties in good health and CMV-seropositive.

The genes are TRBV29-1 and TRBJ1-4, with 7 bases identical to TRBD1. CDR3 length equals 10 residues. Germline lookup yields CDR1 SQVTM and CDR2 ANQGSEA. V shed 6 bases, J shed 12 bases, and the junction held 4 bases outside the gene matches. The CDR3 DNA sequence: TGCAGCGTCCTCACAGGGGAACTGTTTTTT. Translated: CSVLTGELFF. The full variable domain, with the rest looked up from reference TRBV29-1 and TRBJ1-4, is SAVISQKPSRDICQRGTSLTIQCQVDSQVTMMFWYRQQPGQSLTLIATANQGSEATYESGFVIDKFPISRPNLTFSTLTVSNMSPEDSSIYLCSVLTGELFFGSGTQLSVL.

The chain recombines TRBV11-2 with TRBJ1-4; 7 bases align to TRBD1. CDR1 and CDR2 (germline): SGHAT, FQNNGV. The CDR3 length is 16 residues. After removal of 4 bases from V and 4 bases from J, the junction contained 9 bases not matched to a gene. CDR3 amino acids: CASSSGQERLNEKLFF. For the CDR3, the DNA is TGTGCCAGCAGCTCCGGACAGGAACGACTTAATGAAAAACTGTTTTTT.

This clone was observed a single time. This CDR3 is CASSLGQGKTNYGYTF. The CDR3 DNA reads TGTGCCAGCAGCTTGGGACAGGGGAAAACTAACTATGGCTACACCTTC. The V and J genes are TRBV5-6 and TRBJ1-2, with 8 bases that match TRBD1. The germline V gene encodes CDR1 SGHDT and CDR2 YYEEEE. Trimming removed 0 bases from V and 0 bases from J; junction bases left unmatched: 4. The CDR3 is 16 amino acids.

This chain joins TRBV27 and TRBJ2-2; D is ambiguous. CDR1 is MNHEY, CDR2 SMNVEV, per germline (reference sequence). This CDR3 comprises 12 residues. Trimming pared 3 bases from V and 4 bases from J, leaving 3 bases between. CDR3: CASSLSTGELFF. The CDR3 DNA sequence: TGTGCCAGCAGTTTGAGCACCGGGGAGCTGTTTTTT.

The rearrangement joins TRBV28 to TRBJ2-1, with 10 bases matching TRBD2. This CDR3 contains 15 residues. J gave up 6 bases and V 6 bases, and 8 bases lay outside the gene matches. Germline V lookup: CDR1 MDHEN, CDR2 SYDVKM. The CDR3 sequence is CASSDLAGAINEQFF. CDR3 DNA sequence: TGTGCCAGCAGCGATCTAGCGGGAGCAATCAATGAGCAGTTCTTC. The full variable domain, with the rest looked up from reference TRBV28 and TRBJ2-1, is DVKVTQSSRYLVKRTGEKVFLECVQDMDHENMFWYRQDPGLGLRLIYFSYDVKMKEKGDIPEGYSVSREKKERFSLILESASTNQTSMYLCASSDLAGAINEQFFGPGTRLTVL.

The V gene is TRBV2, the J gene TRBJ2-7, with 10 bases aligning to TRBD1. The CDR3 totals 16 residues. CDR1 and CDR2 from the germline V gene are SNHLY and FYNNEI. Trimming took 4 bases from V and 5 from J; bases not matched to a gene: 11. CDR3 loop: CASSGGSGTGVNEQYF. The CDR3 nucleotides are TGTGCCAGCAGTGGGGGAAGCGGGACAGGGGTCAACGAGCAGTACTTC.

V gene TRBV25-1 combines with J gene TRBJ1-4; 9 bases agree with TRBD1. Looked up from germline, CDR1 is MGHDK and CDR2 is SYGVNS. CDR3 length: 17 amino acids. J was trimmed by 3 bases and V by 1 base; bases with no gene match: 6. The CDR3 is CASSESTGGIPNEKLFF. The CDR3 nucleotides are TGTGCCAGCAGTGAATCGACAGGGGGTATACCTAATGAAAAACTGTTTTTT. The whole variable domain, filled in from reference TRBV25-1 and TRBJ1-4, reads EADIYQTPRYLVIGTGKKITLECSQTMGHDKMYWYQQDPGMELHLIHYSYGVNSTEKGDLSSESTVSRIRTEHFPLTLESARPSHTSQYLCASSESTGGIPNEKLFFGSGTQLSVL.

This rearrangement joins TRBV4-2 to TRBJ2-2; tentative D call: TRBD1 (6 bases). The CDR3 loop spans 17 amino acids. Trimming stripped 2 bases from V and 2 bases from J, with 15 bases between. CDR1 LGHNA and CDR2 YNFKEQ come from the germline V gene. This chain's CDR3 is CASSQRPGHENTGELFF. The CDR3 DNA is TGTGCCAGCAGCCAACGACCGGGACATGAAAACACCGGGGAGCTGTTTTTT.

J is TRBJ1-3 and V is TRBV7-2; weak D call: TRBD1 (5 bases). V was pared by 5 bases and J by 0 bases, with 17 bases between. Germline V lookup: CDR1 SGHTA, CDR2 FQGNSA. The CDR3 length is 17 residues. For the CDR3, the DNA is TGTGCCAGCAGCACCCAAGGGGCAGGTCGCTCTGGAAACACCATATATTTT. The encoded protein is CASSTQGAGRSGNTIYF.

This sequence joins TRBV11-2 and TRBJ2-2; a weak D match, TRBD2 (5 bases). The V gene's germline CDR1 is SGHAT and CDR2 FQNNGV. Trimming took off 5 bases at V and 3 bases at J, with 13 bases between the two ends. This CDR3 has 15 amino acids. CDR3 protein: CASSPSFGDTGELFF. The CDR3 DNA sequence: TGTGCCAGCAGCCCATCCTTCGGGGACACCGGGGAGCTGTTTTTT.

The rearrangement uses TRBV11-2 and TRBJ1-1; 9 bases line up with TRBD1. Germline CDR1 reads SGHAT; CDR2 reads FQNNGV. V lost 2 bases and J lost 7; bases outside the gene matches: 8. The CDR3 is 15 residues long. In DNA form, the CDR3 reads TGTGCCAGCAGCTTAAGTCCACAGGGGGCTGATGAAGCTTTCTTT. It specifies CASSLSPQGADEAFF.

The rearrangement joins TRBV27 to TRBJ2-5; 9 bases match TRBD2. The J call may be incorrect, as the DNA end agrees better with TRBJ2-7. The CDR3 totals 15 residues. The germline gives CDR1 MNHEY, CDR2 SMNVEV (reference sequence). DNA for the CDR3: TGTGCCAGCAGATCAGTCCAACTAGCGGGCTACGAGCAGTACTTC. Its translation is CASRSVQLAGYEQYF.

Here the CDR3 DNA reads TGTGCCAGCAGGACAGATTATGGCTACACCTTC. Translating gives CASRTDYGYTF. The chain links TRBV28 to TRBJ1-2, with D perhaps matching TRBD1 (5 bases). The CDR3 contains 11 residues. Trimming left V 6 bases short and J 5 bases short, with 7 bases between. Germline V gene lookup returns CDR1 MDHEN and CDR2 SYDVKM.

The chain has TRBV11-2 and TRBJ1-2; D may be TRBD1 (5 bases). This CDR3 contains 14 residues. Germline CDR1 and CDR2: SGHAT and FQNNGV. V dropped 1 base and J dropped 4 bases, with 10 bases sitting between them. The CDR3 coding sequence is TGTGCCAGCAGCTTAGCGGGGGTTGGCTATGGCTACACCTTC. Its translation is CASSLAGVGYGYTF.

The J gene is TRBJ1-4, the V gene TRBV7-8; 7 bases agree with TRBD1. This CDR3 has 16 amino acids. Germline V gene sequence: CDR1 SGHVS, CDR2 FQNEAQ. J lost 4 bases, V lost 3 bases, and 8 bases had no gene match. CDR3 in amino acids: CASSFLTGDHNEKLFF. For the CDR3, the DNA is TGTGCCAGCAGCTTCCTCACAGGGGACCATAATGAAAAACTGTTTTTT.